This T cell receptor beta chain comes out of a study of response to subunit inactivated influenza vaccine. Points from the study as a whole: After each seasonal influenza vaccination, few new T cells are recruited, the authors suggested.

Details on this clonotype: Its antigen is currently unknown.

Via MiXCR, TCRdb re-called the RT-PCR reads, giving one row per CDR3 protein. The table has around 710,000 distinct CDR3 sequences, approximately 15% seen once. This receptor was obtained from a man aged 50-59 years who received an inactivated influenza vaccine. The sample in question was PBMCs from blood, obtained approximately 15 days before vaccination.

The CDR3 DNA reads as TGTGCCAGCAGCACCACAGGATCCGGGGAGCTGTTTTTT. Translation: CASSTTGSGELFF. The chain uses TRBV7-3 and TRBJ2-2; D is possibly TRBD1 (5 bases). The CDR3 contains 13 residues. Trimming pared 5 bases from V and 6 bases from J, leaving 10 bases between. Germline CDR1 reads SGHTA; CDR2 reads FQGTGA.